This TCR beta chain is from a study of T-cell memory formation after mild COVID-19 (dated by TCRdb to the early 2020s). At the level of the whole study: TCR sequence clusters from the two donors were found to be largely donor specific. In a couple of donors, T-cell clones that expanded and contracted after mild COVID-19 were tracked by sequencing TCRalpha and TCRbeta repertoires over time. The cohort comprised two young, previously healthy adult volunteers, one female and one male. The paper's findings and limits, for the study overall: SARS-CoV-2 specificity of the second-wave clones peaking on day 37 was not confirmed. Contracting CD4+ clones were located mainly in the CM and EM memory subsets, whereas CD8+ clones were found to be enriched in EMRA. From day 15 to 85, contracting clones showed balanced CD4/CD8 phenotypes, whereas a second wave of clones that expanded from day 15 to 37 leaned towards CD4+. Some responding clones were detected in pre-infection memory, suggesting pre-existing cross-reactive memory T cells joined the SARS-CoV-2 response. The study included only two mild cases, and larger cohorts that include severe cases with pre-infection samples were judged to be necessary.

This clonotype was detected only once. The target of this receptor is not known. It has no much larger one-base neighbor in the sample; base qualities were not kept. Ficoll-Paque density gradient centrifugation was used to isolate PBMCs. Via the germline V gene, CDR1 is KGHDR and CDR2 SFDVKD. The cysteine opens and the phenylalanine closes a CDR3 of 12 amino acids. The read is trimmed to its CDR3 DNA, 36 bases read in frame from base 1. Trimming costs V 7 bases and J 2 bases, and their ends lie 7 bases apart. The sequencer was an Illumina NovaSeq 6000. TCRalpha and TCRbeta cDNA libraries were constructed by 5'RACE with constant-segment primers, with sample barcodes and unique molecular identifiers being introduced. RNA was extracted from every sample with Trizol reagent. Libraries were amplified in two PCR steps, with a second sample barcode and Illumina TruSeq adapters added in the second step. Libraries were sequenced on an Illumina NovaSeq with 2 x 150 bp paired-end reads. Per the source publication's procedure: With migec v1.2.7, reads were demultiplexed and then collapsed into UMI-guided consensus sequences. With mixcr v2.1.11, UMI consensuses were aligned to TRA and TRB V and J templates and assembled into clonotypes. A clonotype was counted as expanded or contracted only if both edgeR and NoisET called the change significant, with noise models trained on biological replicates. For edgeR calls, a false discovery rate-adjusted p below 0.01 and a log2 fold-change threshold of 1 were applied. As an exploratory analysis of dynamics, max-normalized trajectories of the 1000 most abundant clonotypes were examined by PCA with hierarchical clustering. The CD4 or CD8 phenotype of responding clones was assigned using the separately sequenced CD4+ and CD8+ repertoires. The public reads were reanalyzed by TCRdb: fastp trimming at Q25, MiXCR alignment, in-frame beta chains only. Every distinct CDR3 protein forms one entry, paired with its most common genes and DNA. TCRdb's processing, not the authors' own work, is the source of the V and J calls. This sample gives under 600,000 distinct CDR3 sequences in total; roughly 20% of them show up just once. The biggest ten clones account for around 8.4% of the sample.

This TCR derives from an adult woman who had mild COVID-19 (a few samples of this study predate the infection). The sample titles of this study are shuffled in the database, so cell type and time point are left out; the donor was told from shared clones. Sequenced input: PBMCs or a T cell subset sorted from them (not recorded which). Recombination connected TRBV24-1 to TRBJ2-5; tentative D gene TRBD1, with 6 bases matching. CDR3 region: CATRDSQETQYF. In nucleotide form, the sequence is TGTGCCACCAGGGACAGTCAAGAGACCCAGTACTTC.